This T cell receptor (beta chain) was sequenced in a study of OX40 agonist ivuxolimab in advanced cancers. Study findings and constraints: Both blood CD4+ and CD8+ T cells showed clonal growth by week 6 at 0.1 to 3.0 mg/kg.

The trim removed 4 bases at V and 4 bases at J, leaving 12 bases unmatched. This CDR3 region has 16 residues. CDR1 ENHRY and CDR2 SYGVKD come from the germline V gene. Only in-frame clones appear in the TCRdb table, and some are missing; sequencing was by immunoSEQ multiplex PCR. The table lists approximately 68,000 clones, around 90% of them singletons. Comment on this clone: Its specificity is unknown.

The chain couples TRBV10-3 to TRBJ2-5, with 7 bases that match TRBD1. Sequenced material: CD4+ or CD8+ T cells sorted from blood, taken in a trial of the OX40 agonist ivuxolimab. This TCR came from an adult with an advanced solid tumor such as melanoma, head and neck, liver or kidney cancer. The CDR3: CAISAPQTGIRETQYF. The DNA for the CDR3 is TGTGCCATCAGTGCCCCTCAGACAGGGATCAGAGAGACCCAGTACTTC.